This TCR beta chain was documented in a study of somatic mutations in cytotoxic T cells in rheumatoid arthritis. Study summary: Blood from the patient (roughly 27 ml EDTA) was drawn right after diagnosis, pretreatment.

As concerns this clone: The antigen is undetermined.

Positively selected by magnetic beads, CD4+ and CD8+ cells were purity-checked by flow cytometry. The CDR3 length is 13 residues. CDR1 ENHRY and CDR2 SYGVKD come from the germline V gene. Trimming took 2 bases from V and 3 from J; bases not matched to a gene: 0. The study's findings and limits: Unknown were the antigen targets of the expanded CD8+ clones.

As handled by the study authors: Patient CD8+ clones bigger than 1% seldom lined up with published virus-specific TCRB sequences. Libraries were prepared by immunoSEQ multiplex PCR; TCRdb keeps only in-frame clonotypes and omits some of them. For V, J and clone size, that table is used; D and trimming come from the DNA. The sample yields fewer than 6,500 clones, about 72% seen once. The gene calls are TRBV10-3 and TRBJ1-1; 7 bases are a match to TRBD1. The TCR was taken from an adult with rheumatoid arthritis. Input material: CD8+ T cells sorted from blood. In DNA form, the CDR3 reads TGTGCCATCAGTGAGACAGGGGACACTGAAGCTTTCTTT. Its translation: CAISETGDTEAFF.